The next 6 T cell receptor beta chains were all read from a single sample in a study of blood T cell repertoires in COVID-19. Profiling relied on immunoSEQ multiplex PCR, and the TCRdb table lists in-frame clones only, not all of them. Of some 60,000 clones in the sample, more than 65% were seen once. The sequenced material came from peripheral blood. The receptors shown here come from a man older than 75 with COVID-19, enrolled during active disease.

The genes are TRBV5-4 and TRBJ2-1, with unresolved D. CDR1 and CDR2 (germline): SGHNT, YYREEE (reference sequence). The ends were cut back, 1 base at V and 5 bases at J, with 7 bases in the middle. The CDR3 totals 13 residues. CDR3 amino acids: CASSLSAHNEQFF. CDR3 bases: TGTGCCAGCAGCTTGAGCGCTCACAATGAGCAGTTCTTC.

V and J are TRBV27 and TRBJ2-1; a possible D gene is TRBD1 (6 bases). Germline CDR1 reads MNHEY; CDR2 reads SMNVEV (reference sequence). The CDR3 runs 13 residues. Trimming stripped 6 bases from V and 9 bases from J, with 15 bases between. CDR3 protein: CASRPRQAGEQFF. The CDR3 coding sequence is TGTGCCAGCAGACCTAGACAGGCGGGTGAGCAGTTCTTC.

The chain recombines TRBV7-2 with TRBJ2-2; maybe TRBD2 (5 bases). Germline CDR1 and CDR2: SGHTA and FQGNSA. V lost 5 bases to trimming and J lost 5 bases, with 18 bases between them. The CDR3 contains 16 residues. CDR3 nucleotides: TGTGCCAGCAGCGCCCGGTCCGGGGTCCGGACCGGGGAGCTGTTTTTT. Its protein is CASSARSGVRTGELFF.

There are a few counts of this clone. As DNA, the CDR3 is TGCGCCAGCAGCCAAGAAGGATCAGGGGTCGGCTATGGCTACACCTTC. Translating gives CASSQEGSGVGYGYTF. This chain connects TRBV4-3 to TRBJ1-2, with a possible D match to TRBD1 (6 bases). Germline CDR1 and CDR2: LGHNA and YSLEER. Trimming removed 0 bases from V and 4 bases from J, with 15 bases in between. The CDR3 loop spans 16 amino acids.

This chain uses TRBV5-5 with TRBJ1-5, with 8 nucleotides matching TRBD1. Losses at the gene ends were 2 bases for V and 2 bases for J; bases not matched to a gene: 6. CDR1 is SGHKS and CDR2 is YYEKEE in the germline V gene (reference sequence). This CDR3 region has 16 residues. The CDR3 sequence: CASSFVPTGGNQPQHF. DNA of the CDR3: TGTGCCAGCAGCTTTGTTCCGACAGGGGGCAATCAGCCCCAGCATTTT.

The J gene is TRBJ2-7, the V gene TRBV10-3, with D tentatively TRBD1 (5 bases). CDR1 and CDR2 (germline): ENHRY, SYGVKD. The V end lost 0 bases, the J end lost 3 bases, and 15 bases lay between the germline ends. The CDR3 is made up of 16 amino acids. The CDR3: CAISESEQVLSYEQYF. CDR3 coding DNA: TGTGCCATCAGTGAGTCTGAACAGGTTCTAAGCTACGAGCAGTACTTC.